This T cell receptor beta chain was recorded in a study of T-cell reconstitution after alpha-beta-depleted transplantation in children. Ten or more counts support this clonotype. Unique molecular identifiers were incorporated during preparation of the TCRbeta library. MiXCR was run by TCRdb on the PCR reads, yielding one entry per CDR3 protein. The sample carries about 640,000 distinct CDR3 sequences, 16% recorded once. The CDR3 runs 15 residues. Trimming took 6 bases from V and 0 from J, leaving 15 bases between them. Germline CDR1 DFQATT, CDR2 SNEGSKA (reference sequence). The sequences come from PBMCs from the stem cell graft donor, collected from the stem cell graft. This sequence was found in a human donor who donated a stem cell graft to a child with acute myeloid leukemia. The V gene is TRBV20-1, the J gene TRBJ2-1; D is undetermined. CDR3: CSANPGSSSYNEQFF. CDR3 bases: TGCAGTGCCAATCCCGGTTCGAGCTCCTACAATGAGCAGTTCTTC.